This T cell receptor (beta chain) came from a study of shared clonotypes between healthy human individuals. The data were produced by immunoSEQ multiplex PCR, yet TCRdb's version contains in-frame clones alone and is incomplete. Of about 380,000 clones in the sample, around 96% were seen once. Losses at the gene ends were 4 bases for V and 7 bases for J; bases not matched to a gene: 7. This CDR3 has 14 residues. Germline CDR1 reads SGHVS; CDR2 reads FQNEAQ. The material sequenced was memory CD8+ T cells sorted from blood. Subset here: CD45RO+ cells pooled with CCR7-negative TemRA cells. The V and J genes are TRBV7-8 and TRBJ1-3; 7 bases align to TRBD1. The TCR comes from a young man in good health. The CDR3: CASSSTGTINTIYF. The DNA for the CDR3 is TGTGCCAGCAGCTCGACAGGGACTATTAACACCATATATTTT.